In this sample, the clone carrying this T cell receptor beta chain turned up a few times. As yet, its antigen is unknown. The length of the CDR3 is 16 residues. CDR1 and CDR2 from the germline V gene are LNHDA and SQIVND (reference sequence). V shed 4 bases and J shed 6 bases, with 21 bases lying between them. This specimen belongs to a study of T-cell memory formation after mild COVID-19. Study as a whole: Most TCR clusters belonged to a single donor.

Findings of the study overall: Most CD4+ clones that shrank were in CM and EM, while CD8+ ones turned up in EMRA. Clones that contracted from day 15 to 85 had balanced CD4/CD8; later expanders were CD4+ biased. Cross-reactive memory apparently joined, as some responding clones appeared in pre-infection memory.

TCRdb re-called the 5' RACE reads with MiXCR, one entry per CDR3 protein. The sample holds more than 45,000 distinct CDR3 sequences; over 9% are singletons and the top ten take 10% to 15%. Sequencing used PBMCs or a T cell subset sorted from them (not recorded which). The V gene is TRBV19, the J gene TRBJ1-1; no clear D gene. This clonotype originated in an adult woman who had mild COVID-19 (a few samples of this study predate the infection). Cell type and time point are not known. This chain's CDR3 is CASSNHIAGLHSEAFF. DNA of the CDR3: TGTGCCAGTAGTAACCATATAGCGGGCCTACACTCTGAAGCTTTCTTT.